Listed below are T cell receptor beta chains from one sample, sequenced in a study of blood T cell repertoires in COVID-19. Clones were read by immunoSEQ multiplex PCR, and TCRdb kept only the in-frame ones, dropping some. Of 200,000 to 250,000 clones listed, about nine tenths are singletons. The sequenced material came from peripheral blood. The origin of the receptors is an older man with acute or convalescent COVID-19. CDR3s include the opening cysteine and the closing phenylalanine or tryptophan. D genes are given only for firm matches. Size is stated for part of the rows, as once, few or many counts, or as a class when the clone is expanded.

v_call	d_call	clone_size	j_call	cdr3_aa	cdr3_nt
TRBV11-1	TRBD2	-	TRBJ2-3	CASGGGDTQYF	TGTGCCAGCGGGGGAGGGGATACGCAGTATTTT
TRBV28	TRBD1	-	TRBJ1-2	CASRSGQSNYGYTF	TGTGCCAGCAGGTCGGGACAGTCTAACTATGGCTACACCTTC
TRBV7-2	-	-	TRBJ1-6	CASGVGGRSNSPLHF	TGTGCCAGCGGTGTCGGGGGGAGAAGTAATTCACCCCTCCACTTT
TRBV9	-	once	TRBJ2-5	CASSSRDKETQYF	TGTGCCAGCAGCTCGAGGGACAAAGAGACCCAGTACTTC
TRBV14	TRBD1	-	TRBJ1-4	CASSIRTGRPTNEKLFF	TGTGCCAGCAGCATACGGACAGGGAGGCCAACTAATGAAAAACTGTTTTTT
TRBV21-1	-	-	TRBJ1-1	CASIPDRGKNTEAFF	TGTGCCAGCATCCCCGACAGGGGGAAGAACACTGAAGCTTTCTTT
TRBV27	TRBD1	-	TRBJ2-2	CASRRSGQGRTGELFF	TGTGCCAGCAGACGGTCAGGACAGGGAAGAACCGGGGAGCTGTTTTTT
TRBV6-5	-	-	TRBJ2-4	CASSYSRGANIQYF	TGTGCCAGCAGTTACTCAAGGGGCGCAAACATTCAGTACTTC
TRBV30	-	-	TRBJ2-5	CASWLAETQYF	TGTGCCTCCTGGCTAGCGGAGACCCAGTACTTC
TRBV5-1	-	-	TRBJ1-2	CASSKDRSYGYTF	TGCGCCAGCAGTAAGGACAGATCCTATGGCTACACCTTC
TRBV5-6	TRBD1	-	TRBJ2-7	CASSSSWTGGPLSYEQYF	TGTGCCAGCAGCTCCTCGTGGACAGGGGGCCCCCTCTCCTACGAGCAGTACTTC
TRBV10-3	TRBD2	once	TRBJ2-5	CAISEVLAGATFGETQYF	TGTGCCATCAGTGAAGTACTAGCGGGAGCCACATTTGGAGAGACCCAGTACTTC
TRBV7-2	-	-	TRBJ1-3	CASSLQQGNTIYF	TGTGCCAGCAGCTTACAACAGGGAAACACCATATATTTT
TRBV29-1	TRBD1	-	TRBJ1-2	CSVIDRAFGYGYTF	TGCAGCGTTATCGACAGGGCATTTGGCTATGGCTACACCTTC
TRBV12-5	-	-	TRBJ2-7	CASGLAGSDEQYF	TGTGCTAGTGGTTTGGCAGGGTCAGACGAGCAGTACTTC
TRBV7-9	-	-	TRBJ1-2	CASSAGRANYGYTF	TGTGCCAGCAGCGCTGGGAGGGCAAACTATGGCTACACCTTC
TRBV6-5	-	-	TRBJ2-3	CASAPGFPSTDTQYF	TGTGCCTCAGCTCCGGGGTTCCCTAGCACAGATACGCAGTATTTT
TRBV27	-	-	TRBJ2-5	CASGWETQYF	TGTGCCAGCGGCTGGGAGACCCAGTACTTC
TRBV4-1	TRBD1	-	TRBJ1-5	CASSQDGTGVYSNQPQHF	TGCGCCAGCAGCCAAGATGGGACAGGGGTTTATAGCAATCAGCCCCAGCATTTT
TRBV27	-	-	TRBJ1-5	CASSPRDPGLEPQHF	TGTGCCAGCAGTCCCCGTGACCCAGGGCTGGAGCCCCAGCATTTT
TRBV24-1	-	-	TRBJ1-4	CATSGLKECEKLFF	TGTGCCACCAGTGGTCTGAAGGAGTGTGAAAAACTGTTTTTT
TRBV2	-	-	TRBJ1-1	CASSEFSSNTEAFF	TGTGCCAGCAGTGAATTTTCCTCGAACACTGAAGCTTTCTTT
TRBV10-3	TRBD2	-	TRBJ2-7	CAISESQGSGAAYEQYF	TGTGCCATCAGTGAGTCCCAGGGTAGCGGGGCCGCCTACGAGCAGTACTTC
TRBV29-1	TRBD1	-	TRBJ1-1	CSVRQGAMNTEAFF	TGCAGCGTTCGGCAGGGGGCCATGAACACTGAAGCTTTCTTT
TRBV7-3	TRBD1	-	TRBJ2-5	CASSLMGQGIQETQYF	TGTGCCAGCAGCTTAATGGGACAGGGGATTCAAGAGACCCAGTACTTC
TRBV7-8	TRBD1	-	TRBJ2-3	CASSLNTGEGWDTQYF	TGTGCCAGCAGCCTTAACACAGGGGAAGGGTGGGATACGCAGTATTTT
TRBV7-3	-	few	TRBJ1-1	CASSLMAGNAEAFF	TGTGCCAGCAGCTTAATGGCAGGGAACGCTGAAGCTTTCTTT
TRBV7-9	-	-	TRBJ1-5	CASIRERTNGNQPQHF	TGTGCCAGCATCAGAGAGAGGACAAACGGCAATCAGCCCCAGCATTTT
TRBV19	TRBD1	-	TRBJ1-2	CASGTGGSYGYTF	TGTGCCAGCGGGACAGGGGGAAGCTATGGCTACACCTTC
TRBV19	-	-	TRBJ1-5	CASSIDFRGQPQHF	TGTGCCAGTAGTATAGATTTCAGAGGGCAGCCCCAGCATTTT
TRBV7-3	TRBD1	once	TRBJ2-7	CASSPWTGGEQYF	TGTGCCAGCAGCCCATGGACAGGGGGCGAGCAGTACTTC
TRBV11-2	-	few	TRBJ2-7	CASSLRHYEQYF	TGTGCCAGCAGCTTACGACACTACGAGCAGTACTTC
TRBV29-1	TRBD2	-	TRBJ2-7	CSARLAEASYEQYF	TGCAGCGCTCGTCTAGCGGAGGCATCCTACGAGCAGTACTTC
TRBV4-1	-	-	TRBJ1-2	CASSHGNGPGGDYGYTF	TGCGCCAGCAGCCACGGCAATGGGCCGGGGGGGGACTATGGCTACACCTTC
TRBV7-3	-	few	TRBJ2-2	CASSPQNTGELFF	TGTGCCAGCAGCCCACAGAACACCGGGGAGCTGTTTTTT
TRBV9	-	-	TRBJ2-1	CASSVGEIFGNEQFF	TGTGCCAGCAGCGTAGGTGAAATTTTCGGCAATGAGCAGTTCTTC
TRBV29-1	-	-	TRBJ1-2	CSVDTQDYGYTF	TGCAGCGTTGACACCCAGGACTATGGCTACACCTTC
TRBV6-1	-	once	TRBJ1-4	CASSETTGTTNEKLFF	TGTGCCAGCAGTGAAACCACAGGGACAACTAATGAAAAACTGTTTTTT
TRBV5-1	TRBD1	-	TRBJ1-1	CASSLTRQGPEAFF	TGCGCCAGCAGCTTAACAAGACAGGGCCCTGAAGCTTTCTTT
TRBV6-1	TRBD2	-	TRBJ2-7	CASSETSGGYEQYF	TGTGCCAGCAGTGAAACTAGCGGAGGGTACGAGCAGTACTTC
TRBV6-6	TRBD1	-	TRBJ1-2	CASSLQGATGYTF	TGTGCCAGCAGCCTACAGGGGGCGACTGGCTACACCTTC
TRBV5-4	TRBD1	-	TRBJ1-1	CASSSPHPDRGAFF	TGTGCCAGCAGCTCGCCCCACCCCGACAGGGGCGCTTTCTTT
TRBV7-9	-	once	TRBJ2-7	CASSIAGQGSDEQYF	TGTGCCAGCAGCATAGCGGGACAGGGTTCCGACGAGCAGTACTTC
TRBV6-5	TRBD1	-	TRBJ2-7	CASRRQGSYEQYF	TGTGCCAGCAGGCGACAGGGCTCCTACGAGCAGTACTTC
TRBV9	TRBD1	-	TRBJ2-1	CASSKTGEAYNEQFF	TGTGCCAGCAGCAAGACAGGGGAGGCCTACAATGAGCAGTTCTTC
TRBV7-9	-	-	TRBJ1-3	CASSLALGTGNTIYF	TGTGCCAGCAGCCTAGCGCTCGGGACTGGAAACACCATATATTTT
TRBV28	TRBD1	-	TRBJ1-2	CASVTGGEYYGYTF	TGTGCCAGTGTGACAGGGGGCGAATACTATGGCTACACCTTC
TRBV18	-	once	TRBJ1-1	CASSKDNMNTEAFF	TGTGCCAGCTCAAAAGACAACATGAACACTGAAGCTTTCTTT
TRBV28	-	once	TRBJ2-1	CASSSSREGGLTNEQFF	TGTGCCAGCAGCTCCTCACGCGAGGGGGGGCTTACCAATGAGCAGTTCTTC
TRBV27	-	-	TRBJ2-5	CASSLRGRGGETQYF	TGTGCCAGCAGTTTAAGAGGCAGGGGTGGAGAGACCCAGTACTTC
TRBV2	TRBD2	-	TRBJ2-7	CASSTSGMYEQYF	TGTGCCAGCAGCACTAGCGGGATGTACGAGCAGTACTTC